These 17 T cell receptor beta chains came from one sample sequenced in a study of shared clonotypes between healthy human individuals. Sequenced by immunoSEQ multiplex PCR; TCRdb stores in-frame clones only, minus some. The table has millions of clones, about 92% seen once. The source material was naive CD4+ T cells from PBMCs. The subset was: CD45RA+ positively selected. These receptors came from a man between 18 and 35 years old in good health. Some clones in this sample may be carry-over from other donors' samples.

This chain joins TRBV4-1 and TRBJ2-6; D is uncertain. V gave up 4 bases and J gave up 0 bases, with 10 bases separating them. The germline CDR1 and CDR2 sequences are MGHRA and YSYEKL. CDR3 length equals 16 residues. The CDR3 region is CASSPSRRSGANVLTF. The CDR3 DNA follows: TGCGCCAGCAGCCCCTCCCGCCGCTCTGGGGCCAACGTCCTGACTTTC.

The V call is TRBV30, the J call TRBJ2-1, with D unresolved. The CDR3 contains 13 residues. From germline, CDR1 is GTSNPN and CDR2 SVGIG (reference sequence). V was clipped by 2 bases and J by 1 base, with 6 bases between them. The CDR3 sequence is CAWSLVSYNEQFF. DNA for the CDR3: TGTGCCTGGAGTCTGGTGTCCTACAATGAGCAGTTCTTC.

The CDR3 loop is CSARFDEQYF. CDR3 DNA: TGCAGTGCTCGCTTCGACGAGCAGTACTTC. This chain uses TRBV20-1 with TRBJ2-7, with no clear D. Germline CDR1 and CDR2: DFQATT and SNEGSKA (reference sequence). Trimming pared 5 bases from V and 5 bases from J, leaving 7 bases between. This CDR3 has 10 residues.

As DNA, the CDR3 is TGCGCCAGCAGCTTTCAAGGGCGCGGGAGGGCCTCAGAGACCCAGTACTTC. Translation: CASSFQGRGRASETQYF. The J gene is TRBJ2-5, the V gene TRBV5-1; TRBD2 agrees at 9 bases. V lost 2 bases and J lost 4; bases outside the gene matches: 12. CDR1 is SGHRS, CDR2 YFSETQ, per germline. CDR3 length: 17 residues.

J is TRBJ2-3 and V is TRBV11-3; D ambiguous. The length of the CDR3 is 13 residues. Trimming cost V 1 base and J 10 bases, with 12 bases left between them. Germline CDR1 SGHNT, CDR2 YENEEA. The CDR3 DNA reads TGTGCCAGCAGCTTAGGGTCGGGCGGAGCGCAGTATTTT. Translation: CASSLGSGGAQYF. Together with reference TRBV11-3 and TRBJ2-3, the CDR3 gives the full variable domain: EAGVVQSPRYKIIEKKQPVAFWCNPISGHNTLYWYLQNLGQGPELLIRYENEEAVDDSQLPKDRFSAERLKGVDSTLKIQPAELGDSAVYLCASSLGSGGAQYFGPGTRLTVL.

CDR3 loop: CASRRGFYEQYF. The CDR3 coding sequence is TGTGCCAGCAGGAGAGGGTTCTACGAGCAGTACTTC. This chain connects TRBV6-1 to TRBJ2-7; D may be TRBD2 (5 bases). V was pared by 6 bases and J by 3 bases, with 9 bases between. Germline CDR1 MNHNS, CDR2 SASEGT. The CDR3 consists of 12 residues.

The chain is built from TRBV7-2 and TRBJ1-5, with a possible D match to TRBD1 (5 bases). V gave up 2 bases and J gave up 5 bases, with 19 bases separating them. Germline lookup yields CDR1 SGHTA and CDR2 FQGNSA. CDR3 length: 17 residues. The CDR3: CASSLNWRGGRYQPQHF. The DNA for the CDR3 is TGTGCCAGCAGCTTAAACTGGCGGGGCGGCCGCTATCAGCCCCAGCATTTT. Filled out from reference TRBV7-2 and TRBJ1-5, the complete variable domain reads GAGVSQSPSNKVTEKGKDVELRCDPISGHTALYWYRQSLGQGLEFLIYFQGNSAPDKSGLPSDRFSAERTGGSVSTLTIQRTQQEDSAVYLCASSLNWRGGRYQPQHFGDGTRLSIL.

The table lists this clone with a count of one. The chain has TRBV6-5 and TRBJ2-3; D is tentatively TRBD1 or TRBD2 (6 bases each). Between the trimmed V and J ends, which lost 4 bases and 6 bases, there was a span of 11 bases. Germline loops: CDR1 MNHEY, CDR2 SVGAGI. The CDR3 loop spans 13 amino acids. CDR3 nucleotides: TGTGCCAGCAGTTCGGGGGCAGGGGATACGCAGTATTTT. Protein sequence: CASSSGAGDTQYF.

About this clone itself: Different DNA sequences within this sample yield the same CDR3. The V and J genes are TRBV5-1 and TRBJ2-1; TRBD2 matches at 8 bases. Germline V gene lookup returns CDR1 SGHRS and CDR2 YFSETQ. The CDR3 length is 15 residues. J gave up 4 bases and V 0 bases, and 3 bases lay outside the gene matches. The CDR3 sequence is CASSLGLAGYNEQFF. The CDR3 DNA is TGCGCCAGCAGCTTGGGTTTAGCGGGGTACAATGAGCAGTTCTTC.

This chain joins TRBV6-1 and TRBJ2-5; the D is unclear. Germline lookup yields CDR1 MNHNS and CDR2 SASEGT. Trimming cost V 0 bases and J 5 bases, with 16 bases left between them. This CDR3 contains 16 residues. The DNA of the CDR3 is TGTGCCAGCAGTGAAGCTGGACGGTTTTTTGGTGAGACCCAGTACTTC. Protein sequence: CASSEAGRFFGETQYF.

This chain connects TRBV11-2 to TRBJ2-1; D ambiguous. This CDR3 has 14 residues. From germline, CDR1 is SGHAT and CDR2 FQNNGV. V was cut by 5 bases and J by 10 bases, with 18 bases left in between. The CDR3, as DNA: TGTGCCAGCAGCATACCCCCGTTAGGGAAGGAGCAGTTCTTC. This codes for CASSIPPLGKEQFF.

The gene calls are TRBV5-8 and TRBJ2-2, with 11 bases aligning to TRBD2. The J segment lost 2 bases and the V segment lost 2 bases, leaving 5 bases of the junction unmatched. The CDR3 is 17 residues long. Germline lookup yields CDR1 SGHTS and CDR2 YDEGEE. This CDR3 reads CASSFASGRTNTGELFF. As DNA, the CDR3 is TGTGCCAGCAGCTTTGCTAGCGGGAGGACTAACACCGGGGAGCTGTTTTTT.

This chain uses TRBV18 with TRBJ2-5; TRBD2 matches 9 bases. The CDR3 has 16 residues. Unmatched junction bases numbered 7, after V lost 0 bases and J lost 5 bases. In germline, CDR1 is KGHSH, CDR2 LQKENI. The CDR3 spells CASSPPPTTSGETQYF. In nucleotides, the CDR3 is TGTGCCAGCTCACCACCGCCCACTACTAGCGGGGAGACCCAGTACTTC.

In regard to this clone: This sample includes further DNA sequences coding for the same CDR3. The chain has TRBV19 and TRBJ1-1, with 10 bases aligning to TRBD1. Trimming at V came to 6 bases and at J to 1 base, leaving 2 bases not matched to a gene. CDR1 and CDR2 from the germline V gene are LNHDA and SQIVND (reference sequence). The CDR3 totals 14 residues. In DNA form, the CDR3 reads TGTGCCAGTAGAGACAGGGGGCGGAACACTGAAGCTTTCTTT. Its translation is CASRDRGRNTEAFF.

The chain has TRBV29-1 and TRBJ2-2; TRBD1 matches at 8 bases. This CDR3 contains 15 residues. The junction had 11 bases not matched to a gene; V was cut back by 7 bases and J by 4 bases. Germline V gene sequence: CDR1 SQVTM, CDR2 ANQGSEA. DNA for the CDR3: TGCAGCGGGGAGGTTCAGGGGGCGGGCACCGGGGAGCTGTTTTTT. This encodes CSGEVQGAGTGELFF.

The chain has TRBV14 and TRBJ2-1; D uncertain. V lost 0 bases, J lost 0 bases, and 15 bases lay in between. From germline, CDR1 is SGHDN and CDR2 FVKESK. CDR3 size: 18 residues. The CDR3 DNA reads as TGTGCCAGCAGCCAAGACCGCACGGTCTTTAGCTCCTACAATGAGCAGTTCTTC. Protein: CASSQDRTVFSSYNEQFF.

The rearrangement joins TRBV4-1 to TRBJ2-3, with D perhaps being TRBD1 or TRBD2 (5 bases each). Looked up from germline, CDR1 is MGHRA and CDR2 is YSYEKL. This CDR3 is built from 21 residues. V was cut by 4 bases and J by 2 bases, with 31 bases left in between. As DNA, the CDR3 is TGCGCCAGCAGCCCAACCTATTATAGCGTTACAGGCCAGACAACCACAGATACGCAGTATTTT. It encodes CASSPTYYSVTGQTTTDTQYF.